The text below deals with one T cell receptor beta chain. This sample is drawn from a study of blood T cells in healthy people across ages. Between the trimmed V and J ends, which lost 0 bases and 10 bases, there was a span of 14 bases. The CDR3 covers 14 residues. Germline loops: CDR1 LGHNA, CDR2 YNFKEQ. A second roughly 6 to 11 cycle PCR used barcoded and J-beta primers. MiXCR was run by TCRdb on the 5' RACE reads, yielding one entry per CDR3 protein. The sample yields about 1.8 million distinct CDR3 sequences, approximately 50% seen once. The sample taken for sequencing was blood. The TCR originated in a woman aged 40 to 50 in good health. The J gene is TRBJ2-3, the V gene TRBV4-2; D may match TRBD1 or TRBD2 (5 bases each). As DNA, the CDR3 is TGTGCCAGCAGCCAAGAAGGCTTTGGGGGTGCGCAGTATTTT. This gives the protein CASSQEGFGGAQYF.